Below, 27 T cell receptor beta chains from the same sample are listed, as sequenced in a study of human T cells and chemical hapten exposure. Stated time point: pre-sensitization, week 0. Regarding treatment: therapeutic diphenylcyclopropenone sensitization with weekly scalp DPC. In TCRdb, the RACE reads were re-called with MiXCR into one record per CDR3 protein. The table includes about 270,000 distinct CDR3 sequences, around 7.3% detected once. Material: whole blood, obtained in connection with sensitization to the hapten diphenylcyclopropenone (DPC). The receptors stem from a man between 18 and 35 years old with alopecia areata. Some clones in this sample may be carry-over from other donors' samples.

This clonotype was seen only once. This chain uses TRBV6-5 with TRBJ2-1; 8 positions agree with TRBD1. Losses at the gene ends were 2 bases for V and 7 bases for J; bases not matched to a gene: 7. The CDR3 contains 15 residues. CDR1 and CDR2 from the germline V gene are MNHEY and SVGAGI. CDR3 DNA: TGTGCCAGCAGTTACAATAACAGGGGGTTAAATGAGCAGTTCTTC. Translated, it gives CASSYNNRGLNEQFF.

This clonotype was counted many times. The chain employs TRBV27 and TRBJ1-2; D is perhaps TRBD1 (5 bases). The CDR3 runs to 14 residues. Germline V gives CDR1 MNHEY, CDR2 SMNVEV (reference sequence). The ends were cut back, 3 bases at V and 5 bases at J, with 13 bases in the middle. The CDR3: CASSFRAGLYGYTF. CDR3 DNA: TGTGCCAGCAGTTTCAGGGCAGGGCTATATGGCTACACCTTC.

This clonotype was seen at least ten times. The rearrangement uses TRBV11-2 and TRBJ2-4; 7 nucleotides line up with TRBD1. J was trimmed by 1 base and V by 5 bases; bases with no gene match: 14. Germline values: CDR1 SGHAT, CDR2 FQNNGV. The CDR3 extends over 18 amino acids. The CDR3 bases are TGTGCCAGCAGCCGGGCGAACAGGGGTGTTGTGGCCAAAAACATTCAGTACTTC. Translated: CASSRANRGVVAKNIQYF.

The chain uses TRBV20-1 and TRBJ2-5; TRBD2 matches 7 bases. This CDR3 contains 13 residues. The germline gives CDR1 DFQATT, CDR2 SNEGSKA (reference sequence). V gave up 5 bases and J gave up 9 bases; unmatched junction bases: 12. CDR3 sequence (DNA): TGCAGTGCTCCCCCGGGACTATTGGGGGCCCAGTACTTC. It encodes CSAPPGLLGAQYF.

This clonotype was observed a few times. V usage is TRBV5-1 and J usage is TRBJ2-6; 11 nucleotides agree with TRBD1. Trimming removed 4 bases from V and 0 bases from J; junction bases left unmatched: 6. The CDR3 covers 18 residues. Germline-derived CDR1 and CDR2 are SGHRS and YFSETQ. This CDR3 reads CASSGLDRGLSGANVLTF. In nucleotides, the CDR3 is TGCGCCAGCAGCGGATTGGACAGGGGGCTCTCTGGGGCCAACGTCCTGACTTTC. The complete variable domain, with remaining parts taken from reference TRBV5-1 and TRBJ2-6, reads KAGVTQTPRYLIKTRGQQVTLSCSPISGHRSVSWYQQTPGQGLQFLFEYFSETQRNKGNFPGRFSGRQFSNSRSEMNVSTLELGDSALYLCASSGLDRGLSGANVLTFGAGSRLTVL.

This clonotype was detected only a few times. The chain recombines TRBV12-3 or TRBV12-4 with TRBJ1-5; tentative D call: TRBD1 (6 bases). The germline V and J ends were trimmed by 4 bases and 6 bases, with 13 bases remaining between them. This CDR3 comprises 14 residues. CDR3 sequence reads: CASSSSGEVQPQHF. Written as DNA, the CDR3 is TGTGCCAGCAGTTCCTCAGGGGAGGTTCAGCCCCAGCATTTT.

This clonotype was recorded a few times. The gene calls are TRBV6-5 and TRBJ1-3; 11 positions match TRBD1. Unmatched junction bases numbered 4, after V lost 2 bases and J lost 4 bases. The CDR3 totals 16 residues. Germline CDR1 MNHEY, CDR2 SVGAGI. CDR3 sequence (DNA): TGTGCCAGCAGTTACGCGGACAGGGGGCAAGGAAACACCATATATTTT. It translates to CASSYADRGQGNTIYF.

Ten or more counts support this clonotype. The genes are TRBV29-1 and TRBJ2-1; 14 nucleotides match TRBD2. The germline V gene has CDR1 SQVTM and CDR2 ANQGSEA. With V trimmed by 4 bases and J by 9 bases, 5 bases remained unmatched. The CDR3 extends over 14 amino acids. The CDR3 loop reads CSVGLAGGRSEQFF. Here the CDR3 DNA reads TGCAGCGTTGGACTAGCGGGGGGGAGGAGTGAGCAGTTCTTC.

The rearrangement uses TRBV3-1 and TRBJ2-3; D is unresolved. The CDR3 spans 14 residues. The ends were cut back, 0 bases at V and 5 bases at J, with 9 bases in the middle. Looked up from germline, CDR1 is LGHDT and CDR2 is YNNKEL (reference sequence). CDR3 loop: CASSQDPTGDTQYF. The CDR3 DNA is TGTGCCAGCAGCCAAGATCCCACGGGAGATACGCAGTATTTT.

This clonotype came up a few times. The gene calls are TRBV12-3 or TRBV12-4 and TRBJ2-3; D is undetermined. V lost 2 bases to trimming and J lost 1 base, with 7 bases between them. There are 14 residues in the CDR3. The CDR3 sequence is CASSLSPRTDTQYF. In DNA form, the CDR3 reads TGTGCCAGCAGTTTAAGCCCTCGCACAGATACGCAGTATTTT.

This clonotype was seen many times. V is TRBV27 and J is TRBJ2-2; maybe TRBD2 (6 bases). The CDR3 is 13 residues long. Germline V lookup: CDR1 MNHEY, CDR2 SMNVEV (reference sequence). The germline V and J ends were trimmed by 2 bases and 6 bases, with 7 bases remaining between them. CDR3 region: CASSLGGSGELFF. In DNA, the CDR3 is TGTGCCAGCAGTTTAGGGGGGTCCGGGGAGCTGTTTTTT.

V gene TRBV5-1 combines with J gene TRBJ2-7, with D possibly TRBD1 on 5 matching bases. The CDR3 spans 14 residues. Germline-derived CDR1 and CDR2 are SGHRS and YFSETQ. V lost 0 bases and J lost 5, with 12 bases in between. CDR3 loop: CASSLEARAHEQYF. The CDR3 region has the DNA TGCGCCAGCAGCTTGGAGGCCAGGGCCCACGAGCAGTACTTC. Full variable domain (missing parts from reference TRBV5-1 and TRBJ2-7): KAGVTQTPRYLIKTRGQQVTLSCSPISGHRSVSWYQQTPGQGLQFLFEYFSETQRNKGNFPGRFSGRQFSNSRSEMNVSTLELGDSALYLCASSLEARAHEQYFGPGTRLTVT.

This clonotype has only a few counts. The chain recombines TRBV24-1 with TRBJ2-3; unclear D gene. The CDR3 spans 12 residues. CDR1 and CDR2 from the germline V gene are KGHDR and SFDVKD. Trimming took off 9 bases at V and 0 bases at J, with 6 bases between the two ends. CDR3 in DNA: TGTGCCACCGTGGACAGCACAGATACGCAGTATTTT. It encodes CATVDSTDTQYF.

The chain couples TRBV7-9 to TRBJ2-1; tentatively, D is TRBD1 or TRBD2 (7 bases each). V dropped 5 bases and J dropped 7 bases, with 18 bases sitting between them. The CDR3 has 15 residues. The germline V gene encodes CDR1 SEHNR and CDR2 FQNEAQ (reference sequence). CDR3 amino acids: CASSPPYRGGNEQFF. The CDR3 region has the DNA TGTGCCAGCAGCCCCCCTTACAGGGGAGGGAATGAGCAGTTCTTC.

This clonotype came up a few times. The chain recombines TRBV28 with TRBJ2-7, with D hard to call. CDR3 length: 16 residues. Trimming removed 6 bases from V and 2 bases from J, with 20 bases in between. Looked up from germline, CDR1 is MDHEN and CDR2 is SYDVKM. CDR3 protein: CASSRTPLGRPYEQYF. The CDR3 DNA reads as TGTGCCAGCAGCCGCACTCCCTTGGGAAGGCCCTACGAGCAGTACTTC.

The CDR3, as DNA: TGTGCCAGCAGCGTACAGGTGAACACAGATACGCAGTATTTT. Protein sequence: CASSVQVNTDTQYF. The chain links TRBV9 to TRBJ2-3; D is undetermined. The germline CDR1 and CDR2 sequences are SGDLS and YYNGEE. The CDR3 covers 14 residues. V was clipped by 1 base and J by 2 bases, with 8 bases between them.

This clonotype was counted ten times or more. The genes are TRBV7-3 and TRBJ2-1, with TRBD1 matching 10 bases. The V gene end was trimmed by 5 bases and the J gene end by 7 bases; junction bases not matched to a gene: 8. The CDR3 sequence is 15 residues long. Germline loops: CDR1 SGHTA, CDR2 FQGTGA. The CDR3 coding sequence is TGTGCCAGCAGCCAGACAGGGGGCGTCACGAATGAGCAGTTCTTC. Translating it yields CASSQTGGVTNEQFF.

Many counts were recorded for this clonotype. The chain recombines TRBV4-1 with TRBJ2-7; possibly TRBD1 or TRBD2 for D (5 bases each). There are 14 residues in the CDR3. The ends were cut back, 5 bases at V and 3 bases at J, with 14 bases in the middle. Germline V gene data show CDR1 as MGHRA and CDR2 as YSYEKL. The chain's CDR3 is CASSYPGRVYEQYF. The CDR3 nucleotides are TGCGCCAGCAGCTACCCGGGACGGGTCTACGAGCAGTACTTC.

The V and J genes are TRBV29-1 and TRBJ2-1, with D possibly TRBD2 on 6 matching bases. CDR1 is SQVTM, CDR2 ANQGSEA, per germline. CDR3 size: 14 residues. Here the CDR3 DNA reads TGCGTGATTCGGAGGGCGGACGCCTACAATGAGCAGTTCTTC. This encodes CVIRRADAYNEQFF.

This clonotype was counted at least ten times. The chain links TRBV5-5 to TRBJ2-2; 7 bases fit TRBD1. V gave up 3 bases and J gave up 0 bases; unmatched junction bases: 5. This CDR3 is built from 16 residues. The germline CDR1 and CDR2 sequences are SGHKS and YYEKEE (reference sequence). The CDR3 DNA reads as TGTGCCAGCAGCTCCAACAGGGGCGCGAACACCGGGGAGCTGTTTTTT. This translates into CASSSNRGANTGELFF.

This clonotype was seen ten or more times. The V and J genes are TRBV5-1 and TRBJ2-3, with D possibly being TRBD1 or TRBD2 (5 bases each). The CDR3 totals 15 residues. Per germline, CDR1 SGHRS and CDR2 YFSETQ. V lost 1 base and J 4 bases, leaving 13 bases between the germline ends. CDR3 loop: CASSLSGDEPDTQYF. Written as DNA, the CDR3 is TGCGCCAGCAGCTTGAGTGGGGACGAACCAGATACGCAGTATTTT.

This clonotype has only a few counts. The chain combines TRBV13 with TRBJ2-7; 8 bases are a match to TRBD1. The CDR3 is 13 amino acids. From germline, CDR1 is PRHDT and CDR2 FYEKMQ (reference sequence). Trimming cost V 5 bases and J 2 bases; bases outside gene matches: 2. The CDR3 sequence is CASSPGQAYEQYF. In DNA, the CDR3 is TGTGCCAGCAGCCCGGGACAGGCCTACGAGCAGTACTTC.

This clonotype was seen many times. This chain joins TRBV10-1 and TRBJ2-5, with a weak D call TRBD2 (6 bases). The CDR3 totals 17 residues. Deletions cut 4 bases from V and 2 bases from J, with 20 bases between. CDR1 is WNHNN and CDR2 is SYGVQD in the germline V gene (reference sequence). The CDR3 sequence is CASSGHKVEGPQETQYF. The CDR3 nucleotides read TGCGCCAGCAGTGGGCATAAGGTGGAGGGGCCTCAAGAGACCCAGTACTTC.

This clonotype was detected many times. V and J are TRBV7-9 and TRBJ1-3; D perhaps matches TRBD1 (5 bases). Germline assignment: CDR1 SEHNR and CDR2 FQNEAQ (reference sequence). V was pared by 4 bases and J by 9 bases, with 19 bases between. The CDR3 is made up of 15 amino acids. CDR3 nucleotide sequence: TGTGCCAGCAGCTCCAGGGCCCACTCGGGCGGCACCATATATTTT. It is translated as CASSSRAHSGGTIYF.

This clonotype was seen repeatedly, ten times or more. This rearrangement joins TRBV6-2 or TRBV6-3 to TRBJ1-6; 9 bases align to TRBD1. Per the germline V gene, CDR1 is MNHEY and CDR2 is SVGEGT. After removal of 6 bases from V and 0 bases from J, the junction contained 9 bases not matched to a gene. CDR3 length equals 18 residues. In DNA, the CDR3 is TGTGCCAGCAGCCCCGGACAGGGGTATGGCTCCTATAATTCACCCCTCCACTTT. Its translation: CASSPGQGYGSYNSPLHF.

The J gene is TRBJ2-1, the V gene TRBV20-1; the D is unclear. Germline-derived CDR1 and CDR2 are DFQATT and SNEGSKA (reference sequence). The CDR3 consists of 13 residues. CDR3 sequence reads: CSTDPSPRIKQFF. The CDR3 DNA reads TGCAGCACCGACCCTTCCCCCCGAATCAAGCAGTTCTTC.

The chain employs TRBV6-2 or TRBV6-3 and TRBJ2-5; 7 positions match TRBD1. Looked up from germline, CDR1 is MNHEY and CDR2 is SVGEGT. Losses at the gene ends were 3 bases for V and 3 bases for J; bases not matched to a gene: 13. The CDR3 sequence is 17 residues long. This CDR3 reads CASSYNQRQGVEETQYF. The CDR3 bases are TGTGCCAGCAGTTATAACCAAAGACAGGGCGTCGAAGAGACCCAGTACTTC.